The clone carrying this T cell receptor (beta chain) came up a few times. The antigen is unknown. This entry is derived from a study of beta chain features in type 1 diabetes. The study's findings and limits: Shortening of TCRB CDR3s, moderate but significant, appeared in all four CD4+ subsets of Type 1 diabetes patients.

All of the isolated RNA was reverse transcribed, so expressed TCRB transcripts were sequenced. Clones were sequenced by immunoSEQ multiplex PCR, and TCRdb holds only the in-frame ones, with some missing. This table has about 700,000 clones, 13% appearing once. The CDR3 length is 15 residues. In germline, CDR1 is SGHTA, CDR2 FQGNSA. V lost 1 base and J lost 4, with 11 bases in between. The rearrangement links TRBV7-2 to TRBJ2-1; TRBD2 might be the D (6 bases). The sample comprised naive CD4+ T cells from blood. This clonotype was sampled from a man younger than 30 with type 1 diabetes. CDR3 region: CASSLGYAGYNEQFF. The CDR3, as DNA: TGTGCCAGCAGCTTAGGATACGCGGGGTACAATGAGCAGTTCTTC.